This TCR beta chain derives from a study of blood T cell repertoires in COVID-19. Overall study: Samples came from the United States, Italy and Spain, spanning acute and convalescent COVID-19. In each case, the material was cDNA or gDNA derived from T cells, B-cell-depleted T cells, or PBMCs.

V lost 2 bases and J lost 3, with 11 bases in between. The germline V gene encodes CDR1 SGHTA and CDR2 FQGNSA. This CDR3 has 14 amino acids. Points on this clone: Additional DNA sequences in this sample encode the identical CDR3.

Methods used by the authors: Amplification with reference gene primers provided the estimates of nucleated cell counts. Assay used: immunoSEQ multiplex PCR; TCRdb lists only in-frame clones, some missing. V and J calls and clone size are as listed in that table; D and trimming were resolved from the DNA. Seen here are roughly 240,000 clones, about 86% observed once, and the top ten hold 3.6%. The clonotype comes from a man in his late teens or twenties with active or convalescent COVID-19. Specimen: peripheral blood. This chain connects TRBV7-2 to TRBJ2-7; possibly TRBD1 for D (5 bases). In DNA form, the CDR3 reads TGTGCCAGCAGCTTACCCCTGACAGTCTACGAGCAGTACTTC. Protein product: CASSLPLTVYEQYF.